This passage covers 28 T cell receptor beta chains from one sample sequenced in a study of identical twins. TCRdb used MiXCR to reprocess the 5' RACE reads, holding one entry per CDR3 protein. The table shows approximately 190,000 distinct CDR3 sequences, with around 15% occurring only once. Separately, the same data were catalogued under a study of T cells expressing NK-cell markers.

The sample consisted of CD8+ T cells sorted from blood. The receptors were gathered from a woman between 18 and 30 years old in good health.

This clonotype showed up many times. The J gene is TRBJ1-5, the V gene TRBV28, with 8 bases fitting TRBD1. The germline gives CDR1 MDHEN, CDR2 SYDVKM. The CDR3 covers 15 residues. The junction had 5 bases not matched to a gene; V was cut back by 7 bases and J by 0 bases. The CDR3 reads CASINQGASNQPQHF. The CDR3, as DNA: TGTGCCAGCATAAACCAGGGGGCTAGCAATCAGCCCCAGCATTTT.

In its sample, this clonotype was seen a few times. J is TRBJ1-2 and V is TRBV15; D call uncertain. Germline V gives CDR1 LNHNV, CDR2 YYDKDF (reference sequence). There are 12 residues in the CDR3. V dropped 5 bases and J dropped 7 bases, with 11 bases sitting between them. The CDR3 sequence: CATSPRTGGYTF. The CDR3 DNA is TGTGCCACCAGCCCCCGGACTGGTGGCTACACCTTC.

The genes are TRBV29-1 and TRBJ2-5; D not certain. Deletions cut 3 bases from V and 5 bases from J, with 22 bases between. CDR1 is SQVTM and CDR2 is ANQGSEA in the germline V gene. The CDR3 extends over 16 amino acids. The CDR3, as DNA: TGCAGCGTTGAGTTCGTGAGGCGCGAGCCGCAGGAGACCCAGTACTTC. Encoded protein: CSVEFVRREPQETQYF. Full variable domain (rest looked up from reference TRBV29-1 and TRBJ2-5): SAVISQKPSRDICQRGTSLTIQCQVDSQVTMMFWYRQQPGQSLTLIATANQGSEATYESGFVIDKFPISRPNLTFSTLTVSNMSPEDSSIYLCSVEFVRREPQETQYFGPGTRLLVL.

In this sample, this clonotype turned up a few times. V and J are TRBV12-3 or TRBV12-4 and TRBJ1-1; possible D gene TRBD1, 5 bases. The V and J ends lost 1 base and 6 bases respectively, with 15 bases between them. This CDR3 contains 15 residues. This CDR3 is CASSLEGEGSPEAFF. The CDR3 DNA reads as TGTGCCAGCAGTTTAGAAGGGGAGGGGTCCCCTGAAGCTTTCTTT.

On this clonotype itself: At one boundary the junction diverges from the germline segment, which might be a read error. The chain carries TRBV12-3 or TRBV12-4 and TRBJ1-5, with D perhaps matching TRBD1 (5 bases). This CDR3 is 13 amino acids long. In DNA form, the CDR3 reads TGTGCCAGCAGCCCAACAGGTGTGCAAAATTTTTTTTTT. Translating it yields CASSPTGVQNFFF.

The table lists this clonotype with a few counts. V and J are TRBV20-1 and TRBJ2-1; D could derive from TRBD1 or TRBD2 (5 bases each). CDR1 is DFQATT, CDR2 SNEGSKA, per germline (reference sequence). The CDR3 is 15 residues long. V was shortened by 1 base and J by 5 bases, with 15 bases between the two germline ends. Here the CDR3 DNA reads TGCAGTGCTAGAGGGGCCTGGGGGTCACACAATGAGCAGTTCTTC. This sequence encodes CSARGAWGSHNEQFF.

This clonotype occurred a few times. The rearrangement joins TRBV7-6 to TRBJ2-1; the D gene could be TRBD1 or TRBD2 (5 bases each). Looked up from germline, CDR1 is SGHVS and CDR2 is FNYEAQ. V lost 5 bases and J 5 bases, leaving 16 bases between the germline ends. The CDR3 has 15 residues. CDR3 region: CASSQPGTINNEQFF. CDR3 nucleotides: TGTGCCAGCAGCCAACCCGGGACCATCAACAATGAGCAGTTCTTC.

CDR3 loop: CASSYSKIGPNYGYTF. The CDR3 nucleotides read TGTGCCAGCAGTTACTCGAAAATAGGTCCTAACTATGGCTACACCTTC. The chain couples TRBV6-5 to TRBJ1-2; D is unresolved. Germline V gene data show CDR1 as MNHEY and CDR2 as SVGAGI. CDR3 size: 16 residues. Trimming pared 0 bases from V and 0 bases from J, leaving 11 bases between.

The chain recombines TRBV2 with TRBJ2-1; the match to TRBD2 covers 14 bases. V was pared by 3 bases and J by 10 bases, with 8 bases of the junction left unmatched. Germline lookup yields CDR1 SNHLY and CDR2 FYNNEI. There are 16 residues in the CDR3. This CDR3 is CASSEGLAGAYREQFF. CDR3 DNA: TGTGCCAGCAGTGAGGGACTAGCGGGAGCGTACAGGGAGCAGTTCTTC.

This clonotype was detected only a few times. This chain joins TRBV6-2 or TRBV6-3 and TRBJ2-7; TRBD1 matches 7 bases. Germline values: CDR1 MNHEY, CDR2 SVGEGT. V lost 8 bases and J lost 1; bases outside the gene matches: 2. The CDR3 covers 12 residues. CDR3 DNA: TGTGCCAGCCGACAGGGATCCTACGAGCAGTACTTC. Protein product: CASRQGSYEQYF.

This clonotype was observed a handful of times. The V gene is TRBV21-1, the J gene TRBJ2-7; TRBD2 is taken as the D call from the table, unchecked against the DNA. TRBV21-1 corresponds to a pseudogene. The CDR3 runs to 20 residues. CDR3 in DNA: TGTGCCAGCAGCAGGCGGGCAGCGGGGGGATTCCTTTTATTCTTTTACGAGCAGTACTTC. It codes for CASSRRAAGGFLLFFYEQYF.

Only a few counts were recorded for this clonotype. The rearrangement joins TRBV9 to TRBJ1-1, with 7 bases fitting TRBD1. V was clipped by 3 bases and J by 1 base; unmatched bases: 9. The CDR3 is 16 amino acids. CDR1 is SGDLS, CDR2 YYNGEE, per germline. CDR3 nucleotide sequence: TGTGCCAGCAGCGACAGACAGGGCACAAGGAACACTGAAGCTTTCTTT. Translation gives CASSDRQGTRNTEAFF.

This clonotype was detected a few times. The chain couples TRBV13 to TRBJ2-1; the D is unclear. The ends were cut back, 4 bases at V and 0 bases at J, with 10 bases in the middle. Germline V lookup: CDR1 PRHDT, CDR2 FYEKMQ (reference sequence). This CDR3 is 15 amino acids long. The CDR3 protein is CASSSGLSSYNEQFF. DNA for the CDR3: TGTGCCAGCAGCTCCGGATTGTCCTCCTACAATGAGCAGTTCTTC. The full variable domain, completed using reference TRBV13 and TRBJ2-1, is AAGVIQSPRHLIKEKRETATLKCYPIPRHDTVYWYQQGPGQDPQFLISFYEKMQSDKGSIPDRFSAQQFSDYHSELNMSSLELGDSALYFCASSSGLSSYNEQFFGPGTRLTVL.

This clonotype came up a few times. The J gene is TRBJ2-3, the V gene TRBV13, with D possibly being TRBD2 (5 bases). CDR1 and CDR2 from the germline V gene are PRHDT and FYEKMQ (reference sequence). CDR3 length: 15 amino acids. The germline V and J ends were trimmed by 8 bases and 1 base, with 16 bases remaining between them. Here the CDR3 DNA reads TGTGCCAGCCTGCCGGCGGGTAGCGGCACAGATACGCAGTATTTT. It encodes CASLPAGSGTDTQYF. Full variable domain (remainder filled in from reference TRBV13 and TRBJ2-3): AAGVIQSPRHLIKEKRETATLKCYPIPRHDTVYWYQQGPGQDPQFLISFYEKMQSDKGSIPDRFSAQQFSDYHSELNMSSLELGDSALYFCASLPAGSGTDTQYFGPGTRLTVL.

By sample share, this clonotype is medium-sized. CDR3 residues: CASRLPGLEFGEQFF. The CDR3 DNA follows: TGTGCCAGCAGACTCCCGGGACTAGAATTTGGTGAGCAGTTCTTC. V usage is TRBV6-2 or TRBV6-3 and J usage is TRBJ2-1; 8 bases fit TRBD2. The trim removed 6 bases at V and 9 bases at J, leaving 13 bases unmatched. There are 15 residues in the CDR3. Germline V gives CDR1 MNHEY, CDR2 SVGEGT.

The J gene is TRBJ2-5, the V gene TRBV5-1; D is uncertain. The CDR3 is 16 amino acids. Germline values: CDR1 SGHRS, CDR2 YFSETQ. V was pared by 3 bases and J by 3 bases, with 18 bases between. Here the CDR3 DNA reads TGCGCCAGCAGCTCAGACCTGTCGGGTCCTGAAGAGACCCAGTACTTC. It encodes CASSSDLSGPEETQYF.

The chain uses TRBV27 and TRBJ1-1; D is ambiguous. Germline CDR1 reads MNHEY; CDR2 reads SMNVEV (reference sequence). The CDR3 contains 14 residues. Trimming removed 3 bases at V and 1 base at J, with 9 bases between. As DNA, the CDR3 is TGTGCCAGCAGTTTTAGCAGGCAGAACACTGAAGCTTTCTTT. Residues: CASSFSRQNTEAFF.

This clonotype has more than one count but fewer than ten. The chain is built from TRBV7-8 and TRBJ1-1, with D uncertain. The germline V and J ends were trimmed by 6 bases and 0 bases, with 11 bases remaining between them. The CDR3 runs 14 residues. Germline CDR1 SGHVS, CDR2 FQNEAQ. This CDR3 reads CASRLPGMNTEAFF. Here the CDR3 DNA reads TGTGCCAGCAGGTTACCGGGGATGAACACTGAAGCTTTCTTT. The full variable domain, its missing parts supplied by reference TRBV7-8 and TRBJ1-1, is GAGVSQSPRYKVAKRGQDVALRCDPISGHVSLFWYQQALGQGPEFLTYFQNEAQLDKSGLPSDRFFAERPEGSVSTLKIQRTQQEDSAVYLCASRLPGMNTEAFFGQGTRLTVV.

This chain connects TRBV2 to TRBJ1-1; D may be TRBD1 (5 bases). Trimming took off 3 bases at V and 10 bases at J, with 6 bases between the two ends. CDR1 SNHLY and CDR2 FYNNEI come from the germline V gene. This CDR3 comprises 10 residues. The CDR3 DNA reads TGTGCCAGCAGTGAGGGACTAGCTTTCTTT. Amino acids: CASSEGLAFF.

This chain links TRBV3-1 with TRBJ2-3; D is unclear. V gave up 0 bases and J gave up 9 bases, with 4 bases separating them. The V gene's germline CDR1 is LGHDT and CDR2 YNNKEL (reference sequence). The CDR3 extends over 11 amino acids. The CDR3: CASSQEWTQYF. For the CDR3, the DNA is TGTGCCAGCAGCCAAGAGTGGACGCAGTATTTT.

The table lists this clonotype with a few counts. The chain carries TRBV5-1 and TRBJ1-1; perhaps TRBD1 as D (5 bases). V was shortened by 3 bases and J by 8 bases, with 11 bases between the two germline ends. CDR1 and CDR2 from the germline V gene are SGHRS and YFSETQ. The CDR3 extends over 12 amino acids. The CDR3 DNA reads TGCGCCAGCAGCTACTTGGGGGTCGAAGCTTTCTTT. Residues: CASSYLGVEAFF.

This clonotype appeared a few times. The junction shows a germline mismatch at one end, possibly a read error. The V gene is TRBV7-7, the J gene TRBJ2-2, with a weak D call TRBD1 (5 bases). The CDR3 loop spans 18 amino acids. Germline CDR1 is SSHAT and CDR2 is FNYEAQ (reference sequence). As DNA, the CDR3 is TGTGCTAGCAGCTTAGCTTCCGGGCAGGTGGGGCCGGCCGGGGAGCTGTTTTTT. Its protein is CASSLASGQVGPAGELFF.

V gene TRBV5-6 combines with J gene TRBJ2-3; tentatively, D is TRBD1 (6 bases). CDR3 size: 13 residues. Looked up from germline, CDR1 is SGHDT and CDR2 is YYEEEE. V lost 5 bases, J lost 6 bases, and 13 bases lay in between. The CDR3 DNA sequence: TGTGCCAGCAGTCAGGGGTGGTGGGATACGCAGTATTTT. It codes for CASSQGWWDTQYF. Supplemented by reference TRBV5-6 and TRBJ2-3, the full variable domain reads DAGVTQSPTHLIKTRGQQVTLRCSPKSGHDTVSWYQQALGQGPQFIFQYYEEEERQRGNFPDRFSGHQFPNYSSELNVNALLLGDSALYLCASSQGWWDTQYFGPGTRLTVL.

V gene TRBV9 combines with J gene TRBJ2-3; possibly TRBD2 for D (5 bases). This CDR3 has 15 amino acids. The V gene lost 7 bases and the J gene lost 6 bases, with 21 bases spanning the gap. CDR1 and CDR2 from the germline V gene are SGDLS and YYNGEE. The CDR3 DNA is TGTGCCAGCTCACCCTGGGGAGTGGATAGTGATACGCAGTATTTT. Translating gives CASSPWGVDSDTQYF.

The chain joins TRBV10-3 to TRBJ2-7, with 10 bases lining up with TRBD2. This CDR3 is 15 amino acids long. Germline lookup yields CDR1 ENHRY and CDR2 SYGVKD. V lost 6 bases and J lost 2; bases outside the gene matches: 7. CDR3 loop: CAISQSGRVTYEQYF. In nucleotides, the CDR3 is TGTGCCATCAGCCAAAGCGGGAGGGTGACCTACGAGCAGTACTTC.

This clonotype has a handful of counts. This rearrangement joins TRBV15 to TRBJ2-7; perhaps TRBD1 as D (6 bases). The CDR3 is 15 residues long. Germline CDR1 and CDR2: LNHNV and YYDKDF (reference sequence). V lost 0 bases and J lost 4, with 13 bases in between. CDR3 nucleotide sequence: TGTGCCACCAGCAGAGATCGGGGAAGGGGGTACGAGCAGTACTTC. This translates into CATSRDRGRGYEQYF.

The rearrangement uses TRBV12-3 or TRBV12-4 and TRBJ2-1; D may be TRBD2 (5 bases). The CDR3 length is 16 residues. V lost 6 bases, J lost 2 bases, and 17 bases lay in between. CDR3 loop: CASSQDGEKAYNEQFF. The DNA of the CDR3 is TGTGCCAGCAGCCAAGACGGGGAGAAAGCCTACAATGAGCAGTTCTTC.

Many counts were recorded for this clonotype. The V call is TRBV5-6, the J call TRBJ1-4, with D uncertain. CDR3 size: 13 residues. Germline lookup yields CDR1 SGHDT and CDR2 YYEEEE. V dropped 0 bases and J dropped 8 bases, with 8 bases sitting between them. The DNA for the CDR3 is TGTGCCAGCAGCTTGGTTTTGGAAGAAAAACTGTTTTTT. The encoded protein is CASSLVLEEKLFF.